This passage covers 7 T cell receptor beta chains from one sample sequenced in a study of vaccination and CD4 T cells after COVID-19. An Oncomine TCR Beta short-read assay was used to sequence the DNA from cultured CD4+ T cells. One entry per CDR3 protein, called by TCRdb with MiXCR from the PCR reads. The sample lists fewer than 15,000 distinct CDR3 sequences, 61% occurring once. No antigen is known for these receptors. As to treatment: approximately 9-day PBMC culture with coronavirus spike peptide pools or control peptides (ViraFEST assay). Sequenced material: CD4+ T cells from blood, cultured in vitro. The receptor source for this set is a human donor who had recovered from COVID-19.

This chain connects TRBV7-8 to TRBJ2-7; 8 bases agree with TRBD1. The length of the CDR3 is 16 residues. Germline CDR1 reads SGHVS; CDR2 reads FQNEAQ. V dropped 4 bases and J dropped 2; count of bases not matched to a gene: 10. CDR3 in amino acids: CASSSERTGFPYEQYF. CDR3 nucleotide sequence: TGTGCCAGCAGCTCGGAGAGGACAGGGTTCCCCTACGAGCAGTACTTC.

The chain recombines TRBV30 with TRBJ1-2; 8 nucleotides align to TRBD1. CDR3 length equals 13 residues. V lost 4 bases, J lost 5 bases, and 6 bases stayed unmatched. Per the germline V gene, CDR1 is GTSNPN and CDR2 is SVGIG (reference sequence). The CDR3 nucleotides are TGTGCCTGGATCTCGGACAGGGAGTATGGCTACACCTTC. As protein: CAWISDREYGYTF.

The chain uses TRBV20-1 and TRBJ2-5; the D call may be TRBD1 or TRBD2 (5 bases each). This CDR3 is 14 amino acids long. V gave up 0 bases and J gave up 2 bases, with 10 bases separating them. Germline V gene data show CDR1 as DFQATT and CDR2 as SNEGSKA (reference sequence). CDR3 sequence: CSAREVGVQETQYF. The CDR3 nucleotides are TGCAGTGCTAGAGAGGTGGGGGTTCAAGAGACCCAGTACTTC.

This sequence joins TRBV6-2 or TRBV6-3 and TRBJ2-5; 9 positions agree with TRBD2. Germline trimming cut 10 bases from V and 4 bases from J; bases unmatched to any gene: 16. The CDR3 consists of 16 residues. In germline, CDR1 is MNHEY, CDR2 SVGEGT. The CDR3 DNA reads as TGTGCCACCCGTAAACCTAGCGGGGAGGATCCAGAGACCCAGTACTTC. Its protein product is CATRKPSGEDPETQYF.

The chain recombines TRBV6-1 with TRBJ1-1; possible D gene TRBD1, 6 bases. The CDR3 length is 11 residues. Trimming took 10 bases from V and 5 from J, leaving 11 bases between them. CDR1 is MNHNS and CDR2 is SASEGT in the germline V gene. In nucleotides, the CDR3 is TGTGCCACAAAAGGGGGGACTGAAGCTTTCTTT. It specifies CATKGGTEAFF.

This clonotype was seen only once. The gene calls are TRBV7-2 and TRBJ2-3; TRBD2 matches 8 bases. V lost 8 bases and J lost 4; bases outside the gene matches: 5. The V gene's germline CDR1 is SGHTA and CDR2 FQGNSA. The CDR3 is 13 residues long. The CDR3 region is CASGSGSSDTQYF. Written as DNA, the CDR3 is TGTGCCAGCGGCAGCGGGAGCTCAGATACGCAGTATTTT.

CDR3 bases: TGTGCCAGCAGTTTTTTGGGCGAGCAGTACTTC. Its protein is CASSFLGEQYF. The chain recombines TRBV12-3 or TRBV12-4 with TRBJ2-7; D is uncertain. V lost 3 bases and J lost 6, with 6 bases in between. This CDR3 is 11 amino acids long.